This entry lists 15 T cell receptor beta chains sequenced from one sample in a study of T cell responses to AZD1222 COVID-19 vaccine. Assay used: immunoSEQ multiplex PCR; TCRdb lists only in-frame clones, some missing. The sample contains 35,000 to 50,000 clones, just under 80% of which appear only once. The material sequenced was peripheral blood, taken 28 days after the second dose of the MenACWY control vaccine. The receptors derive from an adult who received the MenACWY meningococcal vaccine as a control.

The CDR3 loop reads CAWSVLQGRGEKLFF. The CDR3 coding sequence is TGTGCCTGGAGTGTACTTCAAGGTCGGGGTGAAAAACTGTTTTTT. This sequence joins TRBV30 and TRBJ1-4; D is unresolved. The germline V and J ends were trimmed by 0 bases and 7 bases, with 15 bases remaining between them. Germline V gives CDR1 GTSNPN, CDR2 SVGIG (reference sequence). The CDR3 is 15 amino acids.

This clone was detected only a few times. This sequence joins TRBV24-1 and TRBJ1-2; D gene ambiguous. With 3 bases removed from V and 4 bases from J, the gap between germline ends came to 5 bases. This CDR3 comprises 12 residues. Germline lookup yields CDR1 KGHDR and CDR2 SFDVKD. CDR3 sequence (DNA): TGTGCCACCAGTGATCCTCCCTATGGCTACACCTTC. Its translation: CATSDPPYGYTF.

This clone has only one observation. The gene calls are TRBV7-6 and TRBJ2-5, with D possibly TRBD1 on 5 matching bases. Germline V lookup: CDR1 SGHVS, CDR2 FNYEAQ. The CDR3 spans 16 residues. V was trimmed by 1 base and J by 1 base, leaving 13 bases between them. Here the CDR3 reads CASSLVAGWAQETQYF. The CDR3 DNA is TGTGCCAGCAGCTTAGTTGCAGGGTGGGCCCAAGAGACCCAGTACTTC.

This rearrangement joins TRBV2 to TRBJ2-2, with D perhaps TRBD2 (5 bases). Looked up from germline, CDR1 is SNHLY and CDR2 is FYNNEI. This CDR3 spans 14 amino acids. The V gene lost 7 bases and the J gene lost 1 base, with 10 bases spanning the gap. CDR3 loop: CASIRRENTGELFF. The DNA for the CDR3 is TGTGCCAGCATCAGACGGGAGAACACCGGGGAGCTGTTTTTT.

The chain couples TRBV5-1 to TRBJ2-1, with D perhaps TRBD1 (6 bases). The germline CDR1 and CDR2 sequences are SGHRS and YFSETQ. This CDR3 region has 13 residues. The V and J ends lost 0 bases and 6 bases respectively, with 7 bases between them. In nucleotides, the CDR3 is TGCGCCAGCAGCTTGGGACAGGCCAATGAGCAGTTCTTC. Translation gives CASSLGQANEQFF.

The V call is TRBV7-8, the J call TRBJ1-5; no clear D gene. V lost 3 bases and J lost 0, with 18 bases in between. This CDR3 contains 18 residues. The germline V gene has CDR1 SGHVS and CDR2 FQNEAQ. The CDR3 loop reads CASSFGGTLGFSNQPQHF. The CDR3 DNA reads as TGTGCCAGCAGCTTTGGCGGAACTTTGGGCTTTAGCAATCAGCCCCAGCATTTT. Together with reference TRBV7-8 and TRBJ1-5, the CDR3 gives the full variable domain: GAGVSQSPRYKVAKRGQDVALRCDPISGHVSLFWYQQALGQGPEFLTYFQNEAQLDKSGLPSDRFFAERPEGSVSTLKIQRTQQEDSAVYLCASSFGGTLGFSNQPQHFGDGTRLSIL.

The table lists this clone with a count of one. This sequence joins TRBV5-6 and TRBJ1-2, with D perhaps TRBD1 (5 bases). This CDR3 contains 14 residues. Trimming cost V 0 bases and J 1 base, with 7 bases left between them. Germline CDR1 and CDR2: SGHDT and YYEEEE. DNA for the CDR3: TGTGCCAGCAGCTTGGGGGGGTATAACTATGGCTACACCTTC. Translating gives CASSLGGYNYGYTF.

The chain carries TRBV5-4 and TRBJ1-2; 8 bases are a match to TRBD1. The CDR3 runs to 17 residues. Germline values: CDR1 SGHNT, CDR2 YYREEE (reference sequence). V was clipped by 3 bases and J by 3 bases; unmatched bases: 13. CDR3 region: CASSYGTGQRRYYGYTF. CDR3 in DNA: TGTGCCAGCAGCTACGGGACAGGACAGAGGAGATACTATGGCTACACCTTC.

This clone was observed a single time. V usage is TRBV7-2 and J usage is TRBJ1-4; TRBD1 matches at 8 bases. The CDR3 runs 16 residues. With 5 bases clipped from V and 0 bases from J, the junction kept 5 bases outside the gene matches. Germline V gene lookup returns CDR1 SGHTA and CDR2 FQGNSA. The CDR3: CASSPGQGATNEKLFF. The DNA of the CDR3 is TGTGCCAGCAGCCCCGGACAGGGCGCAACTAATGAAAAACTGTTTTTT.

This clone is medium-sized within its sample. This sequence joins TRBV6-1 and TRBJ2-1, with 10 bases that match TRBD1. Germline assignment: CDR1 MNHNS and CDR2 SASEGT. The CDR3 contains 16 residues. The junction had 9 bases not matched to a gene; V was cut back by 1 base and J by 9 bases. As DNA, the CDR3 is TGTGCCAGCAGTGAAGAGGAGGGGACAGGGGAGGTTGAGCAGTTCTTC. Its protein product is CASSEEEGTGEVEQFF.

This chain links TRBV15 with TRBJ2-2; D remains ambiguous. The ends were cut back, 0 bases at V and 4 bases at J, with 6 bases in the middle. The CDR3 contains 14 residues. Germline values: CDR1 LNHNV, CDR2 YYDKDF (reference sequence). The CDR3 nucleotides are TGTGCCACCAGCAGAGATCCCCTCACCGGGGAGCTGTTTTTT. Amino acids: CATSRDPLTGELFF.

The rearrangement links TRBV3-1 (or the pseudogene TRBV3-2) to TRBJ2-2; D not resolved. Trimming removed 7 bases at V and 4 bases at J, with 7 bases between. Looked up from germline, CDR1 is LGHDT and CDR2 is YNNKEL (reference sequence). The length of the CDR3 is 12 residues. In DNA, the CDR3 is TGTGCCAGCAATAGAGCCACCGGGGAGCTGTTTTTT. Its protein product is CASNRATGELFF.

The V and J genes are TRBV6-5 and TRBJ1-5; no clear D gene. The V and J ends lost 6 bases and 2 bases respectively, with 11 bases between them. The CDR3 loop spans 14 amino acids. In germline, CDR1 is MNHEY, CDR2 SVGAGI. The CDR3 DNA reads TGTGCCAGCAGCCCGAGACGGCGCAATCAGCCCCAGCATTTT. This translates into CASSPRRRNQPQHF.

This clone was counted a few times. J is TRBJ2-7 and V is TRBV9; D possibly matches TRBD1 or TRBD2 (5 bases each). The CDR3 length is 15 residues. The V and J ends lost 0 bases and 2 bases respectively, with 12 bases between them. The germline gives CDR1 SGDLS, CDR2 YYNGEE. In DNA form, the CDR3 reads TGTGCCAGCAGCGTAGGGGGAGTGGGGCCCTACGAGCAGTACTTC. As protein: CASSVGGVGPYEQYF.

The chain combines TRBV19 with TRBJ2-5; perhaps D is TRBD1 or TRBD2 (6 bases each). With 6 bases removed from V and 5 bases from J, the gap between germline ends came to 19 bases. The CDR3 covers 15 residues. CDR1 and CDR2 from the germline V gene are LNHDA and SQIVND (reference sequence). Here the CDR3 reads CASRLTGTLTETQYF. CDR3 nucleotide sequence: TGTGCCAGTAGACTAACAGGGACTCTGACCGAGACCCAGTACTTC. The variable domain in full, with the rest retrieved from reference TRBV19 and TRBJ2-5, is DGGITQSPKYLFRKEGQNVTLSCEQNLNHDAMYWYRQDPGQGLRLIYYSQIVNDFQKGDIAEGYSVSREKKESFPLTVTSAQKNPTAFYLCASRLTGTLTETQYFGPGTRLLVL.